This T cell receptor beta chain was recovered during a study of blood T cell repertoires in COVID-19. Study-level background: PBMCs, B-cell-depleted T cells, or T cells were the source of the cDNA or gDNA that made up the material.

Enrolment of Seattle patients took place during active infection, and they were followed longitudinally. The CDR3 has 11 amino acids. The V end was cut by 10 bases, the J end by 4 bases, with 9 bases between. The V gene's germline CDR1 is LNHDA and CDR2 SQIVND (reference sequence). In the original workflow: Reference gene primer amplification yielded estimated nucleated cell counts. TCRdb's table, derived via immunoSEQ multiplex PCR, lists solely in-frame clones and lacks some. V and J calls and clone size come straight from that table; D and trimming were deduced from the DNA. The data show 250,000 to 350,000 clones, approximately 88% seen once.

The receptor's source is a human donor with COVID-19, enrolled during active disease. The donor label of this sample is uncertain. The V call is TRBV19, the J call TRBJ2-3; D is perhaps TRBD1 (5 bases). Sequencing used peripheral blood. The CDR3 nucleotides are TGTGCCATTCAGGGTTCAGATACGCAGTATTTT. Translated: CAIQGSDTQYF.